This entry describes one TCR beta chain. The clone's antigen remains unknown. Base qualities are not provided; no much larger clone lies one nucleotide away. Systemically healthy Caucasian individuals from Russia, around 39 in total and aged about 6 to 90 years, were included as donors. Approximately 10 milliliters of peripheral blood were collected from each donor into EDTA-treated Vacutainer tubes. Ficoll-Paque density-gradient centrifugation was used to isolate PBMCs, with at least 6.5 million per sample. Trizol reagent was used to extract total RNA from PBMCs, with at least 5 micrograms per sample. Naive CD45RAhigh/CD27high T cell percentages were measured by flow cytometry on a PBMC aliquot from every donor. Ends trimmed: V by 3 bases, J by 5 bases; bases unmatched to a gene: 8. CDR1 and CDR2 (DFQATT, SNEGSKA) derive from the germline V gene (reference sequence). The CDR3 starts with the cysteine, ends with the phenylalanine, and has 14 residues. The read is trimmed to its CDR3 DNA, 42 bases read in frame from base 1.

These data come from a study of blood T cells in healthy people across ages (dated by TCRdb to between 2014 and 2017). Concerning the study at large: Template switching captured roughly one uniquely barcoded TCR beta cDNA molecule per two T cells in model experiments. The study measured age-related changes in TCR beta repertoire diversity using deep sequencing normalized with unique cDNA molecular identifiers. The donors were split into four age groups: young (average approximately 16 years), middle-aged (nearly 40), aged (62) and long-lived (over 80). To avoid experimental bias, donors of different ages were spread randomly across the sequencing lanes. The study analyzed two additional independent replicas of 1 million unique cDNA reads from the same blood draw for two donors, one aged 18 to 29 and one aged 80 or older. The research as a whole found: Estimates of total diversity based on one million sequenced T cells were regarded as lower bounds and as underestimates. Compared with the aged group, the long-lived group had more naive CD4+ T cells, fewer expanded clones and increased TCR diversity, suggesting age selection. As age increased, observed TCR beta diversity per million T cells dropped in a roughly linear way, and a significant reduction was already evident by age 40. The CMV infection status of donors was not known, potentially confounding age-related changes in expanded clonotypes. Observed TCR beta diversity correlated strongly with the percentage of naive T cells measured by flow cytometry. Because profiling used bulk unsorted PBMCs, naive and antigen-experienced compartments could not be compared conclusively.

Library preparation used 5' RACE. Sequenced on an Illumina HiSeq 2500. A second PCR of about 6 to 11 cycles was performed with a sample-barcoded 5' primer and a J-beta primer mix. A template-switch 5' adaptor carrying 12 random nucleotides introduced a unique molecular identifier onto each TCR beta cDNA molecule. Each sample yielded at least 3 million CDR3-containing paired-end reads. The Mint cDNA synthesis kit, primed by a TRBC-specific oligonucleotide, was used to synthesize first-strand cDNA from all RNA. Following uracil-DNA glycosylase treatment, all cDNA underwent a first 18-cycle PCR with the universal primers M1SS and BC2_uni_R. Under the source paper's analysis protocol: Each sample was normalized by randomly selecting 1 million high-quality reads, each carrying a distinct molecular identifier. Instead of being binned into consensus sequences, reads with shared molecular identifiers were discarded. CDR3 identification, clonotype clustering and error correction used MiTCR with a Q25 quality threshold and the strictest error-elimination algorithm. Lower-bound total TCR beta diversity was estimated with a nonparametric unseen species model using Euler transformation. The raw public data were reprocessed by TCRdb itself: fastp quality trimming at Q25, MiXCR clonotype calling, in-frame beta chains only. Rows matching on CDR3 protein sequence are summarized as one entry with the most common DNA and genes. TCRdb, not the authors, supplied the V and J calls. The sample records around 1.5 million distinct CDR3 sequences, 45% to 70% of which are singletons. More than 6% of the sample comes from the top ten.

The TCR comes from a man between 18 and 29 years old in good health. Sequencing used blood. Recombination connected TRBV20-1 to TRBJ2-5; the central 8 bases match TRBD2. The CDR3 protein is CSASKPLAAETQYF. The DNA reads as follows: TGCAGTGCTAGCAAGCCACTAGCGGCGGAGACCCAGTACTTC.